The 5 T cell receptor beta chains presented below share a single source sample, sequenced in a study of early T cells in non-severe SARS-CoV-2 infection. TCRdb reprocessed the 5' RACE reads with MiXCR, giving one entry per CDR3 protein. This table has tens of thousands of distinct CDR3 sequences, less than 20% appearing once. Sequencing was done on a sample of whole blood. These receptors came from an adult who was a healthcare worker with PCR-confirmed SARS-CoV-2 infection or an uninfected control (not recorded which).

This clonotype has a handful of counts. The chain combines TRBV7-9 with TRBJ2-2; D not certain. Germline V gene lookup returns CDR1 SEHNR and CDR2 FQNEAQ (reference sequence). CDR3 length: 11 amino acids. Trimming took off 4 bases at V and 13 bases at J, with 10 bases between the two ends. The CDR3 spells CASSYSGALFF. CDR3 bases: TGTGCCAGCAGCTATTCTGGTGCGCTGTTTTTT.

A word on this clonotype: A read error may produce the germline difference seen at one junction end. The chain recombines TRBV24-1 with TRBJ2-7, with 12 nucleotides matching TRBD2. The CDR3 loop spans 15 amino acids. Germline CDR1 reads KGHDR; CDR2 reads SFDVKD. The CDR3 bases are TGTGCCACCAGTGAAGGAGGACTAGCGGGGAACGAGCATTACTTC. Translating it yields CATSEGGLAGNEHYF.

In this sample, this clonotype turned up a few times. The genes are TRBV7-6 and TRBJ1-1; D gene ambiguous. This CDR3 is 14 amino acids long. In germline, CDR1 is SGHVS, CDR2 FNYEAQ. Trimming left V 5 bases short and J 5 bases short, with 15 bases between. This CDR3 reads CASSPGMGLTEAFF. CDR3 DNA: TGTGCCAGCAGCCCCGGGATGGGTTTAACTGAAGCTTTCTTT. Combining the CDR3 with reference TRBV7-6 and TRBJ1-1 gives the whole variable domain GAGVSQSPRYKVTKRGQDVALRCDPISGHVSLYWYRQALGQGPEFLTYFNYEAQQDKSGLPNDRFSAERPEGSISTLTIQRTEQRDSAMYRCASSPGMGLTEAFFGQGTRLTVV.

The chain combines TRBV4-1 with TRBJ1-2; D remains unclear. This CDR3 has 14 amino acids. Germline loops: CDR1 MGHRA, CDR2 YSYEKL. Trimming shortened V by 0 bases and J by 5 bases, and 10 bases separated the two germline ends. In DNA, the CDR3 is TGCGCCAGCAGCCAAGATCCGGGCGGGTATGGCTACACCTTC. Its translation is CASSQDPGGYGYTF.

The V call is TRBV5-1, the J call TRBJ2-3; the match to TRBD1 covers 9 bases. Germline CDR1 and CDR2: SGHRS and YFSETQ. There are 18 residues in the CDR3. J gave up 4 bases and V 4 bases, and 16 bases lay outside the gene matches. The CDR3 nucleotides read TGCGCCAGCAGCGGCGGAATATACAGGGGGCAAGGTGCAGATACGCAGTATTTT. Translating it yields CASSGGIYRGQGADTQYF. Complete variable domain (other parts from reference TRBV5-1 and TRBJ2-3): KAGVTQTPRYLIKTRGQQVTLSCSPISGHRSVSWYQQTPGQGLQFLFEYFSETQRNKGNFPGRFSGRQFSNSRSEMNVSTLELGDSALYLCASSGGIYRGQGADTQYFGPGTRLTVL.